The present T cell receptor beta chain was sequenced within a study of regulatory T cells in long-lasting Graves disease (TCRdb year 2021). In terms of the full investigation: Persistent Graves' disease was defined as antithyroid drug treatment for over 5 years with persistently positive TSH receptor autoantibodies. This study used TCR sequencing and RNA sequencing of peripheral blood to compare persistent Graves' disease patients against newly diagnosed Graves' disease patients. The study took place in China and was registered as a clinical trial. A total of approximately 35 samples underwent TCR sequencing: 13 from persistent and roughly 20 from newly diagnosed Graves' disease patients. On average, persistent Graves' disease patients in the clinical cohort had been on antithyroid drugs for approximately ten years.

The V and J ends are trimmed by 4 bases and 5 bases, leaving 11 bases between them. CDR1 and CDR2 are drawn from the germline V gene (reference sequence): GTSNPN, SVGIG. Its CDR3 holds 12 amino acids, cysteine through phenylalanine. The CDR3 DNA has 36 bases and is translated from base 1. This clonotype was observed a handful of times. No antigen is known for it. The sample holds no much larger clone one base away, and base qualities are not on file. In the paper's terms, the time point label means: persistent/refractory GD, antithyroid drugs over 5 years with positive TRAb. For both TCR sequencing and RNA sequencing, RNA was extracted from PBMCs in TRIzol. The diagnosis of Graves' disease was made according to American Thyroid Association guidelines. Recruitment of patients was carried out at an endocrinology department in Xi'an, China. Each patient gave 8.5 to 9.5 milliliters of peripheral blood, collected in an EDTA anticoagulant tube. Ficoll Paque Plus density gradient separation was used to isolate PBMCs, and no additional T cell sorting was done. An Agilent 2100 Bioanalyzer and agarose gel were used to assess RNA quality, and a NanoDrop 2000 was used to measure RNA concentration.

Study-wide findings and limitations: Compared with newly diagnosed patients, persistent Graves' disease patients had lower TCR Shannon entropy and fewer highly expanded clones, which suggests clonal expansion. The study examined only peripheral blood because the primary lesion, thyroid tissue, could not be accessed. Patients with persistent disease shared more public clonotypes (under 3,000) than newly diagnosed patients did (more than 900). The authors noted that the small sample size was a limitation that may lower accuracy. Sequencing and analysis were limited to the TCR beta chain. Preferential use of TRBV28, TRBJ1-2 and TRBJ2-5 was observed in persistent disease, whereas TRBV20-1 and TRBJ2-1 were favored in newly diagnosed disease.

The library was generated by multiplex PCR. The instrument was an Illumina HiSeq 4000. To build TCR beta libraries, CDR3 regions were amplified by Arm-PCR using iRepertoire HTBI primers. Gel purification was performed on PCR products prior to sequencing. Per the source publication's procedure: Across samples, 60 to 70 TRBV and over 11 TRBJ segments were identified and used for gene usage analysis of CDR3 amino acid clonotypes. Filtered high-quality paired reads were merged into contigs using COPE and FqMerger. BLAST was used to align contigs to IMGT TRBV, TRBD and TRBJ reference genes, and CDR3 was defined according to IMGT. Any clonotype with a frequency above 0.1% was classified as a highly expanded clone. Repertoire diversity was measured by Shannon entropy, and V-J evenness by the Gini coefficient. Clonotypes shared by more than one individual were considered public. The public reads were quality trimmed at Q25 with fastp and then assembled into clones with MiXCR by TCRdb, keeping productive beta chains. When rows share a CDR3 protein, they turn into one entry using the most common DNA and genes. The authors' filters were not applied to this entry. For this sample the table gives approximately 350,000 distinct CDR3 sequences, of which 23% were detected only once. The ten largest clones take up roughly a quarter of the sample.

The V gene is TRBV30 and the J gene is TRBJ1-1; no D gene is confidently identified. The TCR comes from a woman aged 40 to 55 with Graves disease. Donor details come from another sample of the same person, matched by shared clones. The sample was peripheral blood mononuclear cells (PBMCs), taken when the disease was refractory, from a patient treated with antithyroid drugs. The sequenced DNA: TGTGCCTGGATGGTCGGGTGGACTGAAGCTTTCTTT. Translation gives CAWMVGWTEAFF.